This TCR beta chain derives from a study of breast tumors, draining lymph nodes, adjacent tissues. The lymph nodes were axillary draining lymph nodes from breast cancer patients. This clonotype was counted many times. Its target is unknown. A single record per CDR3 protein comes from TCRdb applying MiXCR to the multiplex PCR reads. The data contain about 270,000 distinct CDR3 sequences, 30% to 35% of them seen just once; the ten biggest clones take up around 1.1%. Findings and limits, study-wide: Luminal-like breast cancer showed significantly higher tumor–nontumor repertoire similarity than basal-like. The lymph node origin of tumor T cells was framed as consistent with a hypothesis, not demonstrated.

V was pared by 4 bases and J by 0 bases, with 10 bases between. Germline V gene sequence: CDR1 SQVTM, CDR2 ANQGSEA. The CDR3 has 13 residues. Sequencing was done on a sample of axillary lymph node tissue. The J gene is TRBJ2-7, the V gene TRBV29-1; a weak D match, TRBD2 (6 bases). This receptor was obtained from a female donor with breast cancer. Some clones in this sample may be carry-over from other donors' samples. The CDR3 DNA follows: TGCAGCGTTGGGGGACTGCTCTCCTACGAGCAGTACTTC. It yields the protein CSVGGLLSYEQYF.